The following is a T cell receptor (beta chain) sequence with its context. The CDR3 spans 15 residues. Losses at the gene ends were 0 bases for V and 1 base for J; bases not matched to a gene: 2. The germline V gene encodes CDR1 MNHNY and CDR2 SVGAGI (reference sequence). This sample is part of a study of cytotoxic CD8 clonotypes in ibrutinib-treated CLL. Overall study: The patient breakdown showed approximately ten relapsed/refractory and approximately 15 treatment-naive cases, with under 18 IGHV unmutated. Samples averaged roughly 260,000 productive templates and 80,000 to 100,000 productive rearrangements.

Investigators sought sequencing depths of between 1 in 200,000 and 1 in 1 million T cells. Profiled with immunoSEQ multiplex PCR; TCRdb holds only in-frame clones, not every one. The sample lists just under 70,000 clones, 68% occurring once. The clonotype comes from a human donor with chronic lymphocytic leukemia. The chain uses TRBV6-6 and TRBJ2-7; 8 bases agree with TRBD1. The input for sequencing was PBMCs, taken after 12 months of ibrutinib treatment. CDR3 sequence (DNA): TGTGCCAGCAGTTACTCGACAGGGGAATCCTACGAGCAGTACTTC. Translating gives CASSYSTGESYEQYF.